This TCR beta chain was identified in a study of human CD8 memory T cell subsets (dated by TCRdb to 2018 to 2021). In the study overall: To assess how stem-like (TSTEM), progenitor exhausted-like (TPEX) and effector memory CD8+ T cell subsets are clonally related, the TCRbeta repertoires of these three subsets were compared. Over 5 donors each provided TSTEM, TPEX and effector memory subsets, from which TCRbeta repertoires were obtained.

CCR7+ PD-1- TIGIT- cells were classified as stem-like memory CD8+ T cells (TSTEM). Peripheral blood mononuclear cells were isolated from healthy donor buffy coats by density gradient separation. In the study, total CD8+ T cells were enriched by negative magnetic separation with EasySep or MojoSort CD8+ T cell isolation kits. For each subset, total RNA was extracted using an RNeasy Mini Kit from duplicate vials of about 150,000 sorted CD8+ T cells. The PBMCs were used either fresh or after being cryopreserved in fetal bovine serum with around 9.7% DMSO. Fluorescence-activated cell sorting on a FACSAria III was used to sort the CD8+ T cell subsets to purity. The sequencer listed for this sample is NextSeq 550. A Human TCR Profiling Kit was used to prepare UMI-labeled 5' RACE TCRbeta libraries. Every TCRbeta library was prepared in parallel, with the same number of PCR cycles used for all of the libraries. The authors' pipeline ran thus. Each TCRbeta library contained between about 3,000 and 18,000 functional CDR3beta clonotypes. UMI extraction and consensus assembly used MIGEC 1.2.9, requiring at least three reads per UMI. MiXCR 3.0.3 was used to extract the in-frame CDR3beta repertoires. After each sample was downsampled to 42,000 randomly selected UMIs, diversity metrics were computed in VDJtools 1.2.1. For the top 3,000 clones of each sample pair, the repertoire overlap metrics D, R and F2 were calculated in VDJtools. Reprocessed by TCRdb, the reads give a single entry per CDR3 protein sequence, without DNA. TCRdb, not the original authors, processed these V and J calls. The sample's table lists a count of under 8,500 distinct CDR3 sequences. The biggest ten clones account for around 25% of the sample.

General study outcomes and caveats: Only TCRbeta chains were sequenced, and repertoire comparisons were based on a handful of donors, with testing performed by paired t-tests and Bonferroni correction. TSTEM and TPEX subsets showed similarly high normalized Shannon-Wiener diversity, whereas effector memory subsets were comparatively less diverse. Chao1 estimates suggested greater repertoire diversity in TSTEM than in TPEX subsets, potentially reflecting a broader range of specificities. Although both stem-like subsets shared clonotypes with effector memory cells, the overlap between TSTEM and TPEX repertoires was minimal, suggesting distinct antigen spectra for the TSTEM and TPEX subsets.

With regard to this clonotype: Its target antigen remains unknown.

The CDR3 has 14 amino acids, counting the end cysteine and phenylalanine. No nucleotide data were recorded. CDR1 SGHRS and CDR2 YFSETQ were looked up in the germline V gene. The sequenced sample consisted of CD8+ stem-like memory T cells (TSCM and TCM) sorted from PBMCs. The cell subset or site label on this specimen signifies: stem-like memory CD8 T cells (TSTEM), CCR7+ PD-1- TIGIT-. The chain was built from TRBV5-1 and TRBJ1-1; lacking DNA, the TRBD1 call made by TCRdb goes unchecked. The sequence derives from a human donor in good health. This receptor has the CDR3 CASSSGTGGTEAFF.